The 14 T cell receptor beta chains reported below all come from one sample, sequenced in a study of cytomegalovirus exposure and HLA in healthy donors. The PCR had 60 Vbeta and 13 Jbeta primers. Clones were sequenced by immunoSEQ multiplex PCR, and TCRdb holds only the in-frame ones, with some missing. The sample carries about 150,000 clones, around 79% recorded once. The sequencing input was PBMCs. These receptors were obtained from a man younger than 35 in good health and CMV-seronegative.

V usage is TRBV19 and J usage is TRBJ1-2, with D hard to call. The CDR3 has 14 amino acids. The germline gives CDR1 LNHDA, CDR2 SQIVND (reference sequence). V gave up 6 bases and J gave up 7 bases, with 18 bases separating them. The CDR3 here is CASREGRAFAGYTF. For the CDR3, the DNA is TGTGCCAGTAGGGAAGGGAGGGCTTTTGCTGGCTACACCTTC.

V and J are TRBV7-2 and TRBJ2-1; possible D gene TRBD1, 5 bases. Trimming pared 7 bases from V and 0 bases from J, leaving 13 bases between. In germline, CDR1 is SGHTA, CDR2 FQGNSA. CDR3 size: 15 residues. CDR3 DNA: TGTGCCAGCACCCAAGGGGCGAGCTCCTACAATGAGCAGTTCTTC. Translation: CASTQGASSYNEQFF.

The DNA of the CDR3 is TGTGCCAGCAGCGGGTGGGACAGGGTTCCGGTCGAGGGCTACACCTTC. Its translation is CASSGWDRVPVEGYTF. V gene TRBV5-4 combines with J gene TRBJ1-2, with TRBD1 identical over 9 bases. CDR3 length: 16 amino acids. Germline-derived CDR1 and CDR2 are SGHNT and YYREEE (reference sequence). V shed 4 bases and J 8 bases; nucleotides not matched to a gene: 15. The full variable domain, with the rest looked up from reference TRBV5-4 and TRBJ1-2, is ETGVTQSPTHLIKTRGQQVTLRCSSQSGHNTVSWYQQALGQGPQFIFQYYREEENGRGNFPPRFSGLQFPNYSSELNVNALELDDSALYLCASSGWDRVPVEGYTFGSGTRLTVV.

The genes are TRBV7-8 and TRBJ1-2; the D gene is possibly TRBD1 (5 bases). The CDR3 extends over 14 amino acids. Per the germline V gene, CDR1 is SGHVS and CDR2 is FQNEAQ. The V gene lost 4 bases and the J gene lost 6 bases, with 15 bases spanning the gap. CDR3 bases: TGTGCCAGCAGCTACCGTCCGACAGAGAATGGCTACACCTTC. The encoded protein is CASSYRPTENGYTF. The variable domain in full, with the rest retrieved from reference TRBV7-8 and TRBJ1-2, is GAGVSQSPRYKVAKRGQDVALRCDPISGHVSLFWYQQALGQGPEFLTYFQNEAQLDKSGLPSDRFFAERPEGSVSTLKIQRTQQEDSAVYLCASSYRPTENGYTFGSGTRLTVV.

The rearrangement joins TRBV6-5 to TRBJ1-4; 10 nucleotides match TRBD1. The CDR3 covers 15 residues. Germline V lookup: CDR1 MNHEY, CDR2 SVGAGI. V shed 6 bases, J shed 7 bases, and the junction held 8 bases outside the gene matches. CDR3: CASSNPGTGVEKLFF. CDR3 DNA sequence: TGTGCCAGCAGCAACCCCGGGACAGGGGTTGAAAAACTGTTTTTT.

V is TRBV10-2 and J is TRBJ1-5, with D unclear. The CDR3 is 14 residues long. V lost 5 bases to trimming and J lost 3 bases, with 11 bases between them. The germline gives CDR1 WSHSY, CDR2 SAAADI. CDR3 amino acids: CASSLTEINQPQHF. CDR3 DNA sequence: TGCGCCAGCAGTCTCACCGAGATCAATCAGCCCCAGCATTTT.

The rearrangement joins TRBV28 to TRBJ1-2; tentatively, D is TRBD1 (5 bases). Germline values: CDR1 MDHEN, CDR2 SYDVKM. CDR3 length: 12 residues. V was trimmed by 4 bases and J by 8 bases, leaving 11 bases between them. CDR3 sequence (DNA): TGTGCCAGCAGTTGGGGGGATTCAGGCTACACCTTC. It specifies CASSWGDSGYTF.

This clone was recorded once. This chain joins TRBV2 and TRBJ2-5, with 9 bases identical to TRBD1. Germline V gene lookup returns CDR1 SNHLY and CDR2 FYNNEI. The CDR3 spans 15 residues. Losses at the gene ends were 6 bases for V and 5 bases for J; bases not matched to a gene: 10. As DNA, the CDR3 is TGTGCCAGCAGCCAAGGGGGACAGGGTACGGAGACCCAGTACTTC. As protein: CASSQGGQGTETQYF.

This clone was seen only once. The chain carries TRBV25-1 and TRBJ1-4; D uncertain. V dropped 4 bases and J dropped 10 bases, with 7 bases sitting between them. Germline V gene data show CDR1 as MGHDK and CDR2 as SYGVNS. The CDR3 runs 11 residues. CDR3 sequence: CASSVGGKLFF. In DNA, the CDR3 is TGTGCCAGCAGTGTGGGAGGAAAACTGTTTTTT.

The CDR3 protein is CASSLGGDYEQYF. CDR3 nucleotide sequence: TGCGCCAGCAGCCTCGGCGGGGACTACGAGCAGTACTTC. The rearrangement links TRBV4-3 to TRBJ2-7; D is perhaps TRBD2 (6 bases). V was shortened by 4 bases and J by 3 bases, with 10 bases between the two germline ends. Per germline, CDR1 LGHNA and CDR2 YSLEER. This CDR3 is 13 amino acids long.

The chain couples TRBV27 to TRBJ2-5, with no clear D. This CDR3 is 15 amino acids long. The germline gives CDR1 MNHEY, CDR2 SMNVEV (reference sequence). Trimming removed 4 bases at V and 2 bases at J, with 14 bases between. CDR3 sequence (DNA): TGTGCCAGCAGTTCATCCTCATACAGACAAGAGACCCAGTACTTC. Its protein is CASSSSSYRQETQYF.

V gene TRBV27 combines with J gene TRBJ2-1; D possibly corresponds to TRBD1 (6 bases). Germline CDR1 MNHEY, CDR2 SMNVEV (reference sequence). V lost 8 bases to trimming and J lost 6 bases, with 14 bases between them. This CDR3 has 13 amino acids. The CDR3 is CASGQGIGNEQFF. The DNA for the CDR3 is TGTGCCAGCGGTCAGGGGATAGGCAATGAGCAGTTCTTC.

This chain links TRBV18 with TRBJ2-3; tentatively, D is TRBD2 (5 bases). In germline, CDR1 is KGHSH, CDR2 LQKENI. The CDR3 covers 16 residues. With 3 bases removed from V and 0 bases from J, the gap between germline ends came to 13 bases. CDR3: CASSPWENSSTDTQYF. CDR3 nucleotide sequence: TGTGCCAGCTCACCGTGGGAGAACTCTAGCACAGATACGCAGTATTTT.

This rearrangement joins TRBV7-2 to TRBJ1-1; D is perhaps TRBD1 (5 bases). V was clipped by 1 base and J by 4 bases, with 16 bases between them. The germline V gene has CDR1 SGHTA and CDR2 FQGNSA. This CDR3 is 16 amino acids long. In nucleotides, the CDR3 is TGTGCCAGCAGCTTAGTGCCAGGGCGGTGGGGCACTGAAGCTTTCTTT. It encodes CASSLVPGRWGTEAFF.